The 27 T cell receptor beta chains given below trace back to one sample, sequenced in a study of technical replicates of blood from a handful of donors. Profiling relied on immunoSEQ multiplex PCR, and the TCRdb table lists in-frame clones only, not all of them. The sample has 55,000 to 75,000 clones; approximately 86% are singletons. Input material: PBMCs. The receptors shown here come from a human donor in good health. Some clones in this sample may be carry-over from other donors' samples.

This rearrangement joins TRBV19 to TRBJ2-7; D is perhaps TRBD2 (6 bases). V lost 7 bases, J lost 4 bases, and 14 bases lay in between. Germline CDR1 is LNHDA and CDR2 is SQIVND (reference sequence). The CDR3 runs 13 residues. The CDR3 DNA follows: TGTGCCAGTACCCCCCGGGGGAGGTACGAGCAGTACTTC. It translates to CASTPRGRYEQYF.

The J gene is TRBJ2-5, the V gene TRBV7-9; maybe TRBD1 (6 bases). V was trimmed by 0 bases and J by 2 bases, leaving 10 bases between them. The CDR3 runs 15 residues. Germline CDR1 and CDR2: SEHNR and FQNEAQ (reference sequence). This CDR3 reads CASSLAQGQQETQYF. The CDR3 region has the DNA TGTGCCAGCAGCTTAGCCCAGGGGCAGCAAGAGACCCAGTACTTC.

V gene TRBV7-9 combines with J gene TRBJ2-4; 9 nucleotides align to TRBD1. CDR3 length: 15 amino acids. The V and J ends lost 7 bases and 0 bases, in that order; junction bases with no gene match: 4. CDR1 and CDR2 from the germline V gene are SEHNR and FQNEAQ (reference sequence). CDR3 nucleotide sequence: TGTGCCAGCAAGGGACAGGGACTAGCCAAAAACATTCAGTACTTC. Amino acids: CASKGQGLAKNIQYF.

V is TRBV7-2 and J is TRBJ2-3; TRBD2 aligns across 8 bases. V was clipped by 6 bases and J by 2 bases; unmatched bases: 10. In germline, CDR1 is SGHTA, CDR2 FQGNSA. This CDR3 region has 16 residues. CDR3: CASRLLGGGLTDTQYF. The DNA for the CDR3 is TGTGCCAGCAGACTACTGGGCGGGGGGCTCACAGATACGCAGTATTTT.

V usage is TRBV4-1 and J usage is TRBJ2-7; unclear D gene. V was shortened by 2 bases and J by 3 bases, with 14 bases between the two germline ends. The CDR3 consists of 15 residues. CDR1 and CDR2 from the germline V gene are MGHRA and YSYEKL. CDR3 protein: CASSQTRGTDYEQYF. DNA of the CDR3: TGCGCCAGCAGCCAAACTCGAGGCACTGACTACGAGCAGTACTTC.

The rearrangement links TRBV5-1 to TRBJ1-4, with a weak D call TRBD1 (5 bases). This CDR3 is built from 17 residues. Per the germline V gene, CDR1 is SGHRS and CDR2 is YFSETQ. V lost 0 bases and J lost 7, with 19 bases in between. This chain's CDR3 is CASSLGAWTRLSEKLFF. The CDR3 DNA sequence: TGCGCCAGCAGCTTGGGCGCCTGGACACGGCTCTCTGAAAAACTGTTTTTT.

This clone appeared a few times. The chain carries TRBV11-2 and TRBJ2-5; 15 bases map to TRBD2. The CDR3 is made up of 18 amino acids. Germline CDR1 and CDR2: SGHAT and FQNNGV. V was pared by 4 bases and J by 0 bases, with 6 bases of the junction left unmatched. CDR3 sequence reads: CASSSRTSGRAYQETQYF. The CDR3 DNA sequence: TGTGCCAGCAGCTCTCGGACTAGCGGGAGGGCGTACCAAGAGACCCAGTACTTC.

This clone was detected once. This sequence joins TRBV6-5 and TRBJ1-1; no clear D gene. CDR1 is MNHEY and CDR2 is SVGAGI in the germline V gene. The ends were cut back, 4 bases at V and 1 base at J, with 10 bases in the middle. This CDR3 has 14 amino acids. The CDR3 DNA follows: TGTGCCAGCAGTTCAAAGACACGGAACACTGAAGCTTTCTTT. Translated, it gives CASSSKTRNTEAFF.

This chain connects TRBV18 to TRBJ2-2; TRBD2 aligns across 7 bases. The germline V gene encodes CDR1 KGHSH and CDR2 LQKENI. The CDR3 loop spans 16 amino acids. Trimming cost V 1 base and J 0 bases; bases outside gene matches: 2. Here the CDR3 DNA reads TGTGCCAGCTCACCACGAGCGGGGACGAACACCGGGGAGCTGTTTTTT. It specifies CASSPRAGTNTGELFF.

V and J are TRBV30 and TRBJ1-1; D call uncertain. Looked up from germline, CDR1 is GTSNPN and CDR2 is SVGIG (reference sequence). The CDR3 extends over 13 amino acids. Deletions cut 0 bases from V and 5 bases from J, with 10 bases between. The CDR3 sequence: CAWSVQERTEAFF. The CDR3 DNA reads TGTGCCTGGAGTGTACAAGAGAGGACTGAAGCTTTCTTT.

This chain uses TRBV7-8 with TRBJ1-5; D perhaps matches TRBD1 (5 bases). V dropped 6 bases and J dropped 0 bases, with 15 bases sitting between them. Germline lookup yields CDR1 SGHVS and CDR2 FQNEAQ. The CDR3 is 16 amino acids. DNA of the CDR3: TGTGCCAGCAGGTTCGACGCAGGGCATAGCAATCAGCCCCAGCATTTT. This encodes CASRFDAGHSNQPQHF.

The V call is TRBV12-5, the J call TRBJ2-3, with no clear D. The CDR3 spans 15 residues. The germline CDR1 and CDR2 sequences are LGHNT and FRNRAP. Trimming removed 2 bases at V and 1 base at J, with 10 bases between. CDR3 DNA: TGTGCTAGTGGTTTGTTCGGTCGCGGCACAGATACGCAGTATTTT. Residues: CASGLFGRGTDTQYF.

This rearrangement joins TRBV2 to TRBJ2-6; D remains ambiguous. Germline values: CDR1 SNHLY, CDR2 FYNNEI. V was pared by 6 bases and J by 0 bases, with 9 bases between. The CDR3 loop spans 15 amino acids. DNA for the CDR3: TGTGCCAGCAGGGCCCTAGGCTCTGGGGCCAACGTCCTGACTTTC. Translated, it gives CASRALGSGANVLTF.

In its sample, this clone is medium-sized. This specimen includes other DNA sequences encoding the same CDR3. V usage is TRBV5-1 and J usage is TRBJ1-1; 8 bases match TRBD1. V gave up 0 bases and J gave up 5 bases; unmatched junction bases: 3. Looked up from germline, CDR1 is SGHRS and CDR2 is YFSETQ. There are 14 residues in the CDR3. CDR3 DNA: TGCGCCAGCAGCTTGGCAGGGGGCTATACTGAAGCTTTCTTT. Its translation: CASSLAGGYTEAFF.

The rearrangement links TRBV5-1 to TRBJ1-1; TRBD1 aligns across 9 bases. CDR3 length equals 13 residues. Germline V lookup: CDR1 SGHRS, CDR2 YFSETQ. The V gene end was trimmed by 3 bases and the J gene end by 7 bases; junction bases not matched to a gene: 4. The CDR3 here is CASSSYRGLEAFF. Written as DNA, the CDR3 is TGCGCCAGCAGCTCCTACAGGGGGCTTGAAGCTTTCTTT.

The chain links TRBV6-5 to TRBJ2-7; 10 nucleotides line up with TRBD1. This CDR3 is 15 amino acids long. J was trimmed by 4 bases and V by 3 bases; bases with no gene match: 6. CDR1 and CDR2 from the germline V gene are MNHEY and SVGAGI. DNA of the CDR3: TGTGCCAGCAGTTATTCGGGACAGGGGAAATACGAGCAGTACTTC. Amino acids: CASSYSGQGKYEQYF.

J is TRBJ2-1 and V is TRBV29-1; no definite D call. From germline, CDR1 is SQVTM and CDR2 ANQGSEA. This CDR3 has 11 amino acids. Trimming stripped 0 bases from V and 13 bases from J, with 10 bases between. Here the CDR3 reads CSVEDPPGQFF. In DNA form, the CDR3 reads TGCAGCGTTGAAGATCCCCCTGGCCAGTTCTTC.

This chain uses TRBV7-8 with TRBJ2-7; 7 bases are a match to TRBD2. Trimming took 4 bases from V and 5 from J; bases not matched to a gene: 17. Germline-derived CDR1 and CDR2 are SGHVS and FQNEAQ. The CDR3 has 17 amino acids. The CDR3, as DNA: TGTGCCAGCAGCTCCTATCTAGGTGCGGGAGTTTCCCACGAGCAGTACTTC. It codes for CASSSYLGAGVSHEQYF.

This sequence joins TRBV27 and TRBJ1-5; no definite D call. V was trimmed by 6 bases and J by 6 bases, leaving 9 bases between them. The CDR3 is 12 residues long. Germline V gives CDR1 MNHEY, CDR2 SMNVEV (reference sequence). Here the CDR3 reads CASSSRGQPQHF. The DNA for the CDR3 is TGTGCCAGCAGCTCACGGGGTCAGCCCCAGCATTTT.

This sequence joins TRBV5-5 and TRBJ1-4; no clear D. The CDR3 is 15 amino acids. V shed 5 bases and J shed 3 bases, with 14 bases lying between them. Looked up from germline, CDR1 is SGHKS and CDR2 is YYEKEE (reference sequence). CDR3 sequence reads: CASSPAGTANEKLFF. Written as DNA, the CDR3 is TGTGCCAGCAGTCCAGCAGGCACGGCTAATGAAAAACTGTTTTTT.

The chain carries TRBV29-1 and TRBJ1-2; 7 bases line up with TRBD1. The V gene's germline CDR1 is SQVTM and CDR2 ANQGSEA. The CDR3 sequence is 16 residues long. After removal of 6 bases from V and 2 bases from J, the junction contained 15 bases not matched to a gene. CDR3 amino acids: CSVHPYTGAPNYGYTF. In nucleotides, the CDR3 is TGCAGCGTCCACCCATATACAGGGGCACCAAACTATGGCTACACCTTC.

The chain recombines TRBV7-9 with TRBJ2-7, with 7 positions matching TRBD1. Germline CDR1 and CDR2: SEHNR and FQNEAQ (reference sequence). The CDR3 loop spans 13 amino acids. V was pared by 4 bases and J by 6 bases, with 6 bases of the junction left unmatched. The CDR3 reads CASSYVGGPEQYF. The CDR3 DNA follows: TGTGCCAGCAGCTATGTAGGGGGCCCCGAGCAGTACTTC.

This chain links TRBV7-9 with TRBJ2-5, with TRBD1 as a possible D gene (5 bases). Per germline, CDR1 SEHNR and CDR2 FQNEAQ (reference sequence). The ends were cut back, 2 bases at V and 0 bases at J, with 16 bases in the middle. This CDR3 comprises 17 residues. The CDR3, as DNA: TGTGCCAGCAGCTTAAAGGGCCAGGGTGCCCACCAAGAGACCCAGTACTTC. Translated, it gives CASSLKGQGAHQETQYF.

The chain employs TRBV6-5 and TRBJ1-1; unclear D gene. V lost 2 bases, J lost 4 bases, and 14 bases lay in between. The CDR3 length is 15 residues. From germline, CDR1 is MNHEY and CDR2 SVGAGI. In nucleotides, the CDR3 is TGTGCCAGCAGTTACGCCCTTGGGCCCGGCACTGAAGCTTTCTTT. Its translation: CASSYALGPGTEAFF.

This clone was observed a single time. The rearrangement links TRBV5-1 to TRBJ2-3; the D gene is possibly TRBD1 (5 bases). The CDR3 has 15 residues. The V gene's germline CDR1 is SGHRS and CDR2 YFSETQ. The V end was cut by 0 bases, the J end by 2 bases, with 10 bases between. CDR3: CASSLGGYYTDTQYF. The DNA of the CDR3 is TGCGCCAGCAGCTTGGGGGGCTATTACACAGATACGCAGTATTTT. Variable domain in full (rest from reference TRBV5-1 and TRBJ2-3): KAGVTQTPRYLIKTRGQQVTLSCSPISGHRSVSWYQQTPGQGLQFLFEYFSETQRNKGNFPGRFSGRQFSNSRSEMNVSTLELGDSALYLCASSLGGYYTDTQYFGPGTRLTVL.

This clone has just one count. The rearrangement uses TRBV15 and TRBJ2-1; 7 positions match TRBD2. J was trimmed by 6 bases and V by 1 base; bases with no gene match: 3. Per the germline V gene, CDR1 is LNHNV and CDR2 is YYDKDF (reference sequence). The CDR3 runs to 14 residues. In DNA, the CDR3 is TGTGCCACCAGCAGAGGTGGCGGGAGCAATGAGCAGTTCTTC. Translated, it gives CATSRGGGSNEQFF.

The chain is built from TRBV5-6 and TRBJ1-2; weak D call: TRBD1 (5 bases). The germline V and J ends were trimmed by 4 bases and 4 bases, with 14 bases remaining between them. This CDR3 is built from 14 residues. The germline V gene has CDR1 SGHDT and CDR2 YYEEEE. In nucleotides, the CDR3 is TGTGCCAGCAGCCGTGACCAGGGTAGCTATGGCTACACCTTC. Its protein is CASSRDQGSYGYTF.